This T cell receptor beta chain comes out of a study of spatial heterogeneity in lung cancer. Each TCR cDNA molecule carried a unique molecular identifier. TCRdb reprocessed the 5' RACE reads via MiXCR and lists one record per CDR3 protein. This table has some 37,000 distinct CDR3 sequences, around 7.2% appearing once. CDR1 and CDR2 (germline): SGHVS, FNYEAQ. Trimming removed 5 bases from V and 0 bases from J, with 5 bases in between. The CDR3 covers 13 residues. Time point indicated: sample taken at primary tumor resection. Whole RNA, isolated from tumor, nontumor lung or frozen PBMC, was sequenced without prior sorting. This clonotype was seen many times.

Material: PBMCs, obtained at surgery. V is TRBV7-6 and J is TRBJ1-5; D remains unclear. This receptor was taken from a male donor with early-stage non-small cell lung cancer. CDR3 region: CASSISSNQPQHF. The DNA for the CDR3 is TGTGCCAGCAGCATATCTAGCAATCAGCCCCAGCATTTT.